Below, 3 T cell receptor beta chains from the same sample are listed, as sequenced in a study of Ad26.COV2.S vaccination and SARS-CoV-2 variants. The treatment denotes: roughly 19 received Ad26.COV2.S at low or high dose, single or two shots; about five received placebo; per-sample allocation not given. Following the first vaccine or placebo injection, samples were taken on day 63. Profiling relied on immunoSEQ multiplex PCR, and the TCRdb table lists in-frame clones only, not all of them. The sample gives about 680,000 clones, around 92% of which show up once; about 1.5% is in the top ten. Sequencing used peripheral blood, obtained in a trial of Ad26.COV2.S vaccine versus placebo. The receptors stem from a person aged 18 to 59 who received the Ad26.COV2.S COVID-19 vaccine or a placebo.

J is TRBJ2-7 and V is TRBV7-9; the match to TRBD1 covers 8 bases. The CDR3 runs 14 residues. The germline CDR1 and CDR2 sequences are SEHNR and FQNEAQ (reference sequence). J lost 2 bases, V lost 4 bases, and 4 bases had no gene match. CDR3 bases: TGTGCCAGCAGCTGGGGACAGGAAACCTACGAGCAGTACTTC. This codes for CASSWGQETYEQYF.

In its sample, this clone was seen once. The chain has TRBV11-2 and TRBJ2-1, with 8 bases that match TRBD1. Trimming cost V 5 bases and J 8 bases; bases outside gene matches: 14. Germline V lookup: CDR1 SGHAT, CDR2 FQNNGV. The CDR3 length is 16 residues. The CDR3 region has the DNA TGTGCCAGCAGCCCACAGGGGATCCCAGGGGGCGATGAGCAGTTCTTC. Encoded protein: CASSPQGIPGGDEQFF.

The rearrangement joins TRBV2 to TRBJ1-4, with D perhaps matching TRBD1 (5 bases). Germline lookup yields CDR1 SNHLY and CDR2 FYNNEI. V lost 8 bases, J lost 6 bases, and 13 bases lay in between. The CDR3 has 13 amino acids. CDR3 sequence reads: CASSQGSDEKLFF. CDR3 in DNA: TGTGCCAGCTCTCAGGGTAGCGATGAAAAACTGTTTTTT.